This T cell receptor (beta chain) is from a study of identical twins. Study outcomes and limitations: Memory repertoires lacked the insertion deficit that abundant cord blood beta clonotypes showed. Sequences that were out-of-frame, alpha and twin-shared displayed an excess of low generation probability.

As for this clonotype: What it recognizes is unknown.

Germline V CDR1 and CDR2: LNHNV, YYDKDF (reference sequence). Trimming removed 9 bases at V and 3 bases at J, with 14 bases between. The CDR3 extends over 13 amino acids. Everyone who gave samples was a healthy Caucasian. After template switching added a universal primer site, the resulting cDNA carried unique molecular identifiers. Using its own MiXCR run on the 5' RACE reads, TCRdb lists one record per CDR3 protein. The sample shows approximately 600,000 distinct CDR3 sequences, roughly 7.1% of them seen only once. The same sample was also used in a study of yellow fever vaccine responses in identical twins.

This receptor was taken from a woman aged 18-29 years in good health. The chain combines TRBV15 with TRBJ1-1, with D perhaps TRBD1 (5 bases). The sequenced sample consisted of PBMCs. Here the CDR3 DNA reads TGTGCCACTACGGGGGGGAGGGACACTGAAGCTTTCTTT. Amino acids: CATTGGRDTEAFF.